Given below is one TCR beta chain in context. Its cognate antigen is unknown. Using unique molecular identifiers, the investigators prepared the TCRbeta library. MiXCR, applied by TCRdb to the PCR reads, yields one record per CDR3 protein. The data hold fewer than 250,000 distinct CDR3 sequences, with roughly 8% observed a single time. The entry originates in a study of T-cell reconstitution after alpha-beta-depleted transplantation in children. Study observations and caveats: T cells produced anew were the main source of T-cell counts and diversity one year after transplant. In some patients, recipient T cells and intrathymic progenitors surviving conditioning explained high day-60 diversity.

The germline gives CDR1 LNHDA, CDR2 SQIVND (reference sequence). The CDR3 contains 11 residues. Between the trimmed V and J ends, which lost 5 bases and 10 bases, there was a span of 11 bases. Sequences were derived from PBMCs, mostly from graft donor cells, sampled 180 days after TCRalphabeta/CD19-depleted stem cell transplant. The chain employs TRBV19 and TRBJ1-1; maybe TRBD1 (6 bases). The TCR comes from a male patient aged 5 to 17 who had a stem cell transplant for acute lymphoblastic leukemia, so the T cells may come from the graft donor. The CDR3 here is CASSGHRVAFF. CDR3 nucleotides: TGTGCCAGTAGTGGCCACAGGGTAGCTTTCTTT.